This T cell receptor beta chain originates from a study of blood T cell repertoires in COVID-19. About the study: Samples came from the United States, Italy and Spain, spanning acute and convalescent COVID-19. PBMCs, B-cell-depleted T cells, or T cells provided the cDNA or gDNA that made up the material.

Per the study methods: Scientists estimated how many nucleated cells there were by amplifying reference gene primers. Clones were sequenced by immunoSEQ multiplex PCR, and TCRdb holds only the in-frame ones, with some missing. V, J and clone size are those of that table, while D and trimming were read from the DNA. This sample yields some 220,000 clones, of which roughly nine tenths are seen a single time; 12% belongs to the top ten. CDR3 length equals 15 residues. V dropped 0 bases and J dropped 2; count of bases not matched to a gene: 5. Germline V gene data show CDR1 as SGHKS and CDR2 as YYEKEE (reference sequence).

This sequence joins TRBV5-5 and TRBJ2-7, with 7 nucleotides matching TRBD2. The receptor comes from a woman under 30 who had recovered from COVID-19. Sequenced material: peripheral blood. The CDR3 reads CASSLAAGVTYEQYF. Here the CDR3 DNA reads TGTGCCAGCAGCTTGGCGGCGGGGGTTACCTACGAGCAGTACTTC.